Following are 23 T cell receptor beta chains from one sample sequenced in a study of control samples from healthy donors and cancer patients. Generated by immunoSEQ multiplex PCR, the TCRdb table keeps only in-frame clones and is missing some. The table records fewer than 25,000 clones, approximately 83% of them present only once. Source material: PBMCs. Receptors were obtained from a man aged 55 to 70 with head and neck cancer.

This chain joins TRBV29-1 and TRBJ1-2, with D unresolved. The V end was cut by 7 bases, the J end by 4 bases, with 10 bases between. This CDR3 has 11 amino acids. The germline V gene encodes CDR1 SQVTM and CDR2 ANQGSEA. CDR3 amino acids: CSGITSYGYTF. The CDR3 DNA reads TGCAGCGGCATCACATCCTATGGCTACACCTTC. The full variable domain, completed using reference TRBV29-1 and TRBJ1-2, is SAVISQKPSRDICQRGTSLTIQCQVDSQVTMMFWYRQQPGQSLTLIATANQGSEATYESGFVIDKFPISRPNLTFSTLTVSNMSPEDSSIYLCSGITSYGYTFGSGTRLTVV.

CDR3 loop: CASSPEIANEQYF. DNA for the CDR3: TGTGCCAGCAGCCCTGAGATTGCTAACGAGCAGTACTTC. The chain links TRBV5-8 to TRBJ2-7; D is undetermined. Per germline, CDR1 SGHTS and CDR2 YDEGEE. This CDR3 comprises 13 residues. Trimming removed 4 bases from V and 5 bases from J, with 13 bases in between. Supplemented by reference TRBV5-8 and TRBJ2-7, the full variable domain reads EAGVTQSPTHLIKTRGQQATLRCSPISGHTSVYWYQQALGLGLQFLLWYDEGEERNRGNFPPRFSGRQFPNYSSELNVNALELEDSALYLCASSPEIANEQYFGPGTRLTVT.

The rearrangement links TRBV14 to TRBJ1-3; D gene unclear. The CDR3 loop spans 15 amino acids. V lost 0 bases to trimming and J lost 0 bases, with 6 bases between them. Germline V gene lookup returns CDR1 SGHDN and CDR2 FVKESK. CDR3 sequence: CASSQEGSSGNTIYF. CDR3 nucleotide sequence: TGTGCCAGCAGCCAAGAGGGTAGCTCTGGAAACACCATATATTTT.

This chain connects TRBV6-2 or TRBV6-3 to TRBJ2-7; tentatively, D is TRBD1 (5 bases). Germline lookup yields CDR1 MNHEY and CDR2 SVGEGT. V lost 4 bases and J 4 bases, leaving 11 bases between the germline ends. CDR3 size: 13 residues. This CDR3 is CASSFSQGYEQYF. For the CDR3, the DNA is TGTGCCAGCAGTTTTTCGCAGGGTTACGAGCAGTACTTC.

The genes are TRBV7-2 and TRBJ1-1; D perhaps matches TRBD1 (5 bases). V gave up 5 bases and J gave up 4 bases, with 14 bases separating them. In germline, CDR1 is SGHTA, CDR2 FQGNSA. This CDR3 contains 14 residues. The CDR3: CASSPQGRVTEAFF. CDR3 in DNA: TGTGCCAGCAGCCCGCAGGGACGAGTCACTGAAGCTTTCTTT.

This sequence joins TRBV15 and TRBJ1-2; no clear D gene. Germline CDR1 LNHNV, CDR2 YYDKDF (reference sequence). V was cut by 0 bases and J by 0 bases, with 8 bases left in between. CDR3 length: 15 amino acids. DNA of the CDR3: TGTGCCACCAGCAGAGACAAGGCGGCTAACTATGGCTACACCTTC. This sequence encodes CATSRDKAANYGYTF.

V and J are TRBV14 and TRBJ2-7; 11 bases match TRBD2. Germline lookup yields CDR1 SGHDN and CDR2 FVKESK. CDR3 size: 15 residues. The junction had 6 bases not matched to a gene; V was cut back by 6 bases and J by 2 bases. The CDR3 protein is CASRPTSGTTYEQYF. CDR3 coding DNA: TGTGCCAGCAGGCCGACTAGCGGGACAACCTACGAGCAGTACTTC.

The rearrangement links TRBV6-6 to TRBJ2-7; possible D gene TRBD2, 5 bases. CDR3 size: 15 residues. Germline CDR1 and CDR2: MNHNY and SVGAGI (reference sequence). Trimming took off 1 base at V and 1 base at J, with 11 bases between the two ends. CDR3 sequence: CASSYLSRGSYEQYF. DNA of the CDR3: TGTGCCAGCAGTTACTTAAGTCGGGGATCCTACGAGCAGTACTTC.

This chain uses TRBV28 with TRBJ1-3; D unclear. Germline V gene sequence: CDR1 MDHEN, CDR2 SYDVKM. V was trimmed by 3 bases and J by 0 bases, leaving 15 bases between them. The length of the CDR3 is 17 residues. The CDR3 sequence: CASSFAHGPSSGNTIYF. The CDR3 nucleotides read TGTGCCAGCAGTTTTGCCCACGGACCAAGCTCTGGAAACACCATATATTTT.

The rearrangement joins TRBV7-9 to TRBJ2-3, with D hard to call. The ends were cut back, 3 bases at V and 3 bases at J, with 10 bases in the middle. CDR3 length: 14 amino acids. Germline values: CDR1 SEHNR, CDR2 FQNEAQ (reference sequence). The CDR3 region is CASSFRGETDTQYF. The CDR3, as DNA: TGTGCCAGCAGCTTTAGAGGTGAGACAGATACGCAGTATTTT.

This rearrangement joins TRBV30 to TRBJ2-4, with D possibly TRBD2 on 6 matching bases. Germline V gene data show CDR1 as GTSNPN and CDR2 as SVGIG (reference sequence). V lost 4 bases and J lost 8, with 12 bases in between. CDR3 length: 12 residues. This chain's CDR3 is CAWTGTGDIQYF. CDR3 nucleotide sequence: TGTGCCTGGACCGGGACTGGGGACATTCAGTACTTC.

CDR3 bases: TGTGCCAGCAGTAATCCCTCAGGGTATATTGAAGCTTTCTTT. It specifies CASSNPSGYIEAFF. The chain joins TRBV28 to TRBJ1-1; a possible D gene is TRBD1 (5 bases). Between the trimmed V and J ends, which lost 5 bases and 7 bases, there was a span of 17 bases. Germline V gene lookup returns CDR1 MDHEN and CDR2 SYDVKM. The CDR3 contains 14 residues. Drawing the rest from reference TRBV28 and TRBJ1-1, the complete variable domain is DVKVTQSSRYLVKRTGEKVFLECVQDMDHENMFWYRQDPGLGLRLIYFSYDVKMKEKGDIPEGYSVSREKKERFSLILESASTNQTSMYLCASSNPSGYIEAFFGQGTRLTVV.

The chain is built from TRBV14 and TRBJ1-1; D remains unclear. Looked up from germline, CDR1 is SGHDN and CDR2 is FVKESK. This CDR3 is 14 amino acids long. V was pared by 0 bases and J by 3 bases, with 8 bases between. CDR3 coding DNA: TGTGCCAGCAGCCAAGATGGATGGGACACTGAAGCTTTCTTT. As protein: CASSQDGWDTEAFF.

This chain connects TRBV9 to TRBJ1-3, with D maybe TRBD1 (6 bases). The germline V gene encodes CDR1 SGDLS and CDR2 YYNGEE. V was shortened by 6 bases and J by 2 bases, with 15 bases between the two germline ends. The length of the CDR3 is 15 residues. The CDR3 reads CASTTGFWAGNTIYF. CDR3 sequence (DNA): TGTGCCAGCACCACAGGGTTTTGGGCTGGAAACACCATATATTTT.

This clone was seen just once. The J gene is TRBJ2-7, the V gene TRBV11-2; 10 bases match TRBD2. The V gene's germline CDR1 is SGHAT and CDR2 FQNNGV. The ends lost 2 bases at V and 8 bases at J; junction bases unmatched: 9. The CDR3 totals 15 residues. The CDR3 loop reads CASSLSLASGSQQYF. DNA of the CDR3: TGTGCCAGCAGCTTAAGCTTGGCTAGCGGGAGTCAGCAGTACTTC.

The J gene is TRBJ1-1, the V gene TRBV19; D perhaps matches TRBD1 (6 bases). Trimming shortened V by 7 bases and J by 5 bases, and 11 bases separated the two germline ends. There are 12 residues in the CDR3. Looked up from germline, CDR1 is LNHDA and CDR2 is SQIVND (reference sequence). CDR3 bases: TGTGCCAGTAACCACAGGGATACTGAAGCTTTCTTT. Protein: CASNHRDTEAFF.

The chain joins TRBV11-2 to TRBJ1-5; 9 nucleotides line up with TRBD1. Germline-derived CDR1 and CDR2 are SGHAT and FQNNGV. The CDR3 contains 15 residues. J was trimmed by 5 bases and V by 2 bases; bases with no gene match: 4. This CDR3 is CASSLLGTGHQPQHF. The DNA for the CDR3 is TGTGCCAGCAGCTTATTGGGGACAGGGCATCAGCCCCAGCATTTT.

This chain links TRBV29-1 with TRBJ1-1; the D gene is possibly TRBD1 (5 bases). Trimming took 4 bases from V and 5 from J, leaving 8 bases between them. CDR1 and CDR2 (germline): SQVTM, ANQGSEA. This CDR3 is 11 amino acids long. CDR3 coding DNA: TGCAGCGTTGGGGGGGATACTGAAGCTTTCTTT. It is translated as CSVGGDTEAFF. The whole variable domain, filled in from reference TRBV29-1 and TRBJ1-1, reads SAVISQKPSRDICQRGTSLTIQCQVDSQVTMMFWYRQQPGQSLTLIATANQGSEATYESGFVIDKFPISRPNLTFSTLTVSNMSPEDSSIYLCSVGGDTEAFFGQGTRLTVV.

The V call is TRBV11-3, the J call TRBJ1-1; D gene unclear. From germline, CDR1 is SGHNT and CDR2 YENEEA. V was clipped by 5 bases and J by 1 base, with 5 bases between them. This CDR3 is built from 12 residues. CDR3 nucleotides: TGTGCCAGCAGCATCGGGAACACTGAAGCTTTCTTT. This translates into CASSIGNTEAFF.

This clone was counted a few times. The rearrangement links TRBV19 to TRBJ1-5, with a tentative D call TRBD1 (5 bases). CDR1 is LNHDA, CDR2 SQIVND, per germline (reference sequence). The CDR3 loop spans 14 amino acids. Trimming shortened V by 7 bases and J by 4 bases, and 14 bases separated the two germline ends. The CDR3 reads CASTSQDRNQPQHF. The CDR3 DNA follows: TGTGCCAGTACGTCACAGGACCGAAATCAGCCCCAGCATTTT. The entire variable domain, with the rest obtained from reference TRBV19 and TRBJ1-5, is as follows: DGGITQSPKYLFRKEGQNVTLSCEQNLNHDAMYWYRQDPGQGLRLIYYSQIVNDFQKGDIAEGYSVSREKKESFPLTVTSAQKNPTAFYLCASTSQDRNQPQHFGDGTRLSIL.

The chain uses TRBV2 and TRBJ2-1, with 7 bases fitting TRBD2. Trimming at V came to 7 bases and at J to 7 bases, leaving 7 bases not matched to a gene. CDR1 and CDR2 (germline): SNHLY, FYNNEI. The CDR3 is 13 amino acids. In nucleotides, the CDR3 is TGTGCCAGCAATGGGAGGGTCGAAAATGAGCAGTTCTTC. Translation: CASNGRVENEQFF.

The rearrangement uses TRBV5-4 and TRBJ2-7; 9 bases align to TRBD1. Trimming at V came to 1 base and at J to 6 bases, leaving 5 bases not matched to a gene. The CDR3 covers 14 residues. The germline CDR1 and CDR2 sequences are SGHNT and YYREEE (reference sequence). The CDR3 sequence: CASSLRDRGIEQYF. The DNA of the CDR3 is TGTGCCAGCAGCTTGAGAGACAGGGGGATCGAGCAGTACTTC.

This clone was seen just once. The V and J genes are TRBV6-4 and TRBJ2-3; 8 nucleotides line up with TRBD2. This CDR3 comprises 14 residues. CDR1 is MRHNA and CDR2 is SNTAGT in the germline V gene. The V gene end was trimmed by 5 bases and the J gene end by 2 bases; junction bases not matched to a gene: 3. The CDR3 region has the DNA TGTGCCAGCAGTCCGCGGGGGGACACAGATACGCAGTATTTT. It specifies CASSPRGDTDTQYF.